This TCR beta chain derives from a study of identical twins (dated by TCRdb to the mid-2010s). General notes on the study: To test whether fetal clonotypes persist, this study deep-sequenced TCR alpha and beta repertoires from monozygotic twins, from unrelated adults of various ages, and from cord blood. Replicate twin experiments were performed at different times using different library preparation protocols to rule out contamination.

Every donor in the study was a healthy Caucasian. Libraries were prepared through 5' RACE. The listed sequencing device is Illumina HiSeq 2000. A universal primer binding site was added through template switching, and the final cDNA carried a unique molecular identifier so that TCR cDNA molecules could be counted accurately. Specific primers in the conserved constant-segment region were used to synthesize first-strand cDNA for the TCR alpha and beta chains. To control for contamination, every cDNA library carried two barcodes: a SMART-Mk sample barcode plus Illumina barcodes. Two successive PCR steps introduced TruSeq adapter sequences along with Illumina sample barcodes. The Illumina HiSeq platform was used with custom primers to sequence TCR alpha and beta cDNA libraries. The paper's data handling went like this. MiGEC was used to process raw reads and extract unique molecular identifiers, and MiXCR was used to find CDR3 positions. Recombination models were inferred per individual with the repgenHMM and IGoR tools using an EM algorithm. The analysis of shared clonotypes was done with the tcR package in R, with sharing normalized by the product of cloneset sizes. To study raw recombination without the effects of thymic and clonal selection, out-of-frame nonproductive sequences were analyzed. In TCRdb, the public reads were trimmed at Q25 with fastp and aligned with MiXCR, with productive beta chains retained. A single entry per CDR3 protein holds the most common genes and DNA from its merged rows. None of the V and J calls come from the authors' own analysis; TCRdb made them. The table for this sample lists 1.5 million to 2 million distinct CDR3 sequences; around 33% of them were counted only once. The top ten clonotypes cover about 0.3% of the sample.

The research as a whole found: Invariant T cells such as MAIT and iNKT could partly confound zero-insertion analyses, though diverse VJ usage argued against this for most clonotypes. Because the same donors could not be followed over many years, conclusions were based on cross-sectional statistical analysis. Out-of-frame TCR alpha sequences shared between twins showed an excess of low generation-probability sequences compared with coincidental sharing between unrelated individuals. In beta out-of-frame sequences, excess twin sharing was weaker, because having fewer shared sequences lowered the signal-to-noise ratio. Fewer insertions were carried by abundant cord blood beta clonotypes, a similar but weaker trend appeared in young adult naive repertoires, and no such trend appeared in memory repertoires. In monozygotic twins, out-of-frame TCR alpha sharing was systematically underestimated by recombination models, although the models agreed with sharing between unrelated individuals.

Looking up the germline V gene yields CDR1 SGHRS and CDR2 YFSETQ. A distance of 11 bases separates the germline ends of V and J, which lose 0 bases and 7 bases respectively. Inclusive of the bounding cysteine and phenylalanine, the CDR3 is 13 residues long. Just CDR3 DNA is preserved here, 39 bases in frame from base 1. About this clonotype: Its antigen is not yet known. No base-level quality is on record; no much larger clone is a single base apart.

The source of this sequence is a newborn girl in good health. This receptor chain uses TRBV5-1 and TRBJ2-7; a tentative D match to TRBD2 spans 6 bases. Sequences were obtained from cord blood. The CDR3 here reads CASSLGEAREQYF. The DNA sequence is TGCGCCAGCAGCTTGGGGGAGGCTCGGGAGCAGTACTTC.